These 32 T cell receptor beta chains were sequenced from one sample in a study of metastatic and nonmetastatic thyroid tumors. Each patient went into thyroid surgery without having received any treatment. TCRdb ran MiXCR on the PCR reads. The sample contains 85,000 to 100,000 clones, about an eighth of which appear only once. The material sequenced was blood. All receptors derive from a female donor with papillary thyroid cancer or a benign thyroid nodule (not recorded which). Some clones in this sample may be carry-over from other donors' samples.

This clone was picked up one time. Germline is not matched at one junction end, which may reflect a read error. This same CDR3 is encoded by further DNA sequences in the sample. J is TRBJ2-7 and V is TRBV20-1; no reliable D call. The CDR3 has 14 residues. Germline-derived CDR1 and CDR2 are DFQATT and SNEGSKA (reference sequence). This chain's CDR3 is CSARVTKGYYEQYF. The CDR3 DNA sequence: TGCAGTGCTAGGGTTACCAAGGGTTACTACGAGCAGTACTTT.

This clone was seen many times. The rearrangement uses TRBV5-4 and TRBJ1-2; the D is unclear. The CDR3 runs to 14 residues. The V end lost 4 bases, the J end lost 5 bases, and 15 bases lay between the germline ends. Germline lookup yields CDR1 SGHNT and CDR2 YYREEE (reference sequence). CDR3 residues: CASSQRPFKYGYTF. The CDR3 DNA follows: TGTGCCAGCAGCCAACGACCGTTTAAGTATGGCTACACCTTC.

In this sample, this clone turned up many times. V is TRBV6-5 and J is TRBJ2-7; D ambiguous. The V gene's germline CDR1 is MNHEY and CDR2 SVGAGI. V was trimmed by 0 bases and J by 6 bases, leaving 12 bases between them. The CDR3 is 14 amino acids. CDR3 nucleotide sequence: TGTGCCAGCAGTTACTCGTCCTCCAATTTCGAGCAGTACTTC. Translating it yields CASSYSSSNFEQYF.

The table lists this clone with many counts. This chain joins TRBV4-3 and TRBJ1-1; D gene uncertain. Germline loops: CDR1 LGHNA, CDR2 YSLEER. The CDR3 sequence is 16 residues long. V shed 0 bases and J shed 2 bases, with 13 bases lying between them. Written as DNA, the CDR3 is TGCGCCAGCAGCCAAGATTTGACACAGCTTAACACTGAAGCTTTCTTT. It yields the protein CASSQDLTQLNTEAFF.

This clone was seen repeatedly, ten times or more. The gene calls are TRBV9 and TRBJ2-3; 8 bases fit TRBD2. Germline V CDR1 and CDR2: SGDLS, YYNGEE. The CDR3 length is 15 residues. The J segment lost 2 bases and the V segment lost 3 bases, leaving 5 bases of the junction unmatched. The CDR3, as DNA: TGTGCCAGCAGCGCCCGGACTAGCCTCACAGATACGCAGTATTTT. This gives the protein CASSARTSLTDTQYF. Looking up the rest from reference TRBV9 and TRBJ2-3 gives the full variable domain: DSGVTQTPKHLITATGQRVTLRCSPRSGDLSVYWYQQSLDQGLQFLIQYYNGEERAKGNILERFSAQQFPDLHSELNLSSLELGDSALYFCASSARTSLTDTQYFGPGTRLTVL.

This clone was seen many times. This chain connects TRBV6-1 to TRBJ1-1; perhaps TRBD1 as D (5 bases). From germline, CDR1 is MNHNS and CDR2 SASEGT. The CDR3 is 17 amino acids. V was clipped by 4 bases and J by 0 bases, with 18 bases between them. CDR3 DNA: TGTGCCAGCAGTGTAGGGTGGGGTGGGGCATTGAACACTGAAGCTTTCTTT. Translating gives CASSVGWGGALNTEAFF.

This clone was found many times. This rearrangement joins TRBV10-3 to TRBJ1-1; unclear D gene. The CDR3 runs to 17 residues. The germline gives CDR1 ENHRY, CDR2 SYGVKD. Trimming cost V 7 bases and J 3 bases, with 24 bases left between them. CDR3 amino acids: CAIKGSLKEPEYTEAFF. CDR3 bases: TGTGCCATCAAAGGTAGTCTGAAAGAACCAGAGTACACTGAAGCTTTCTTT.

In this sample, this clone turned up many times. The CDR3 DNA is TGTGCCAGTCGGGCCCCAACGGGTCAGCTCTACGAGCAGTACTTC. It specifies CASRAPTGQLYEQYF. V is TRBV6-2 or TRBV6-3 and J is TRBJ2-7; the D is unclear. The V gene's germline CDR1 is MNHEY and CDR2 SVGEGT. The CDR3 contains 15 residues. Trimming cost V 9 bases and J 3 bases, with 21 bases left between them.

This clone was seen repeatedly, ten times or more. This same CDR3 is encoded by further DNA sequences in the sample. The chain is built from TRBV19 and TRBJ2-5; D is perhaps TRBD1 or TRBD2 (5 bases each). Germline CDR1 reads LNHDA; CDR2 reads SQIVND (reference sequence). This CDR3 contains 13 residues. The ends were cut back, 5 bases at V and 2 bases at J, with 9 bases in the middle. The CDR3: CASSRDGQETQYF. The DNA of the CDR3 is TGTGCCAGTAGTCGGGACGGTCAAGAGACCCAGTACTTC.

With respect to this clone: A much larger clone sits a single nucleotide away, making a read error possible. CDR3 in amino acids: CASPPSGSSYEQYF. The CDR3 DNA sequence: TGTGCCAGCCCCCCTAGTGGGTCCTCCTACGAGCAGTACTTC. The rearrangement joins TRBV14 to TRBJ2-7; D is unresolved. V lost 8 bases to trimming and J lost 0 bases, with 14 bases between them. This CDR3 has 14 residues. The germline V gene encodes CDR1 SGHDN and CDR2 FVKESK.

Many counts were recorded for this clone. The chain combines TRBV12-3 or TRBV12-4 with TRBJ1-5; D is unresolved. The CDR3 spans 15 residues. Trimming pared 5 bases from V and 5 bases from J, leaving 16 bases between. CDR3 protein: CASSLDGAVDQPQHF. In DNA form, the CDR3 reads TGTGCCAGCAGTCTAGACGGCGCGGTCGATCAGCCCCAGCATTTT.

This clone was observed at least ten times. The chain has TRBV19 and TRBJ2-7; D unclear. The CDR3 is 11 residues long. The V end was cut by 4 bases, the J end by 6 bases, with 7 bases between. Germline CDR1 and CDR2: LNHDA and SQIVND (reference sequence). The CDR3 region is CASSTGSEQYF. The CDR3 DNA follows: TGTGCCAGTAGTACGGGTTCCGAGCAGTACTTC.

This clone was seen at least ten times. For the CDR3, the DNA is TGTGCCAGCAGCTTAGGAGGACAGGGGGAGACCCAGTACTTC. As protein: CASSLGGQGETQYF. J is TRBJ2-5 and V is TRBV7-3, with 9 bases matching TRBD1. V lost 2 bases and J lost 5; bases outside the gene matches: 3. The CDR3 loop spans 14 amino acids. Germline V CDR1 and CDR2: SGHTA, FQGTGA.

This clone has a count of ten or more. This sequence joins TRBV7-8 and TRBJ2-7; D is unclear. The V and J ends lost 2 bases and 4 bases respectively, with 12 bases between them. The CDR3 is 14 amino acids. From germline, CDR1 is SGHVS and CDR2 FQNEAQ. The CDR3 DNA follows: TGTGCCAGCAGCTTAAGCCCGGACCGATACGAGCAGTACTTC. Its translation: CASSLSPDRYEQYF.

This clone was detected ten times or more. The rearrangement joins TRBV30 to TRBJ2-3; 8 bases align to TRBD2. This CDR3 region has 14 residues. V lost 3 bases to trimming and J lost 0 bases; unmatched junction nucleotides: 2. Germline V CDR1 and CDR2: GTSNPN, SVGIG (reference sequence). CDR3 protein: CAWRASGSTDTQYF. The CDR3 nucleotides are TGTGCCTGGAGAGCTAGCGGGAGCACAGATACGCAGTATTTT. The whole variable domain, remainder taken from reference TRBV30 and TRBJ2-3, is SQTIHQWPATLVQPVGSPLSLECTVEGTSNPNLYWYRQAAGRGLQLLFYSVGIGQISSEVPQNLSASRPQDRQFILSSKKLLLSDSGFYLCAWRASGSTDTQYFGPGTRLTVL.

This clone has a count of ten or more. The gene calls are TRBV9 and TRBJ1-3; D may be TRBD1 (6 bases). This CDR3 comprises 14 residues. Germline V gene lookup returns CDR1 SGDLS and CDR2 YYNGEE. V was trimmed by 0 bases and J by 4 bases, leaving 8 bases between them. This CDR3 reads CASSVGGAGNTIYF. DNA for the CDR3: TGTGCCAGCAGCGTAGGGGGGGCAGGAAACACCATATATTTT.

This clone has a count of ten or more. This chain connects TRBV19 to TRBJ1-3, with TRBD1 as a possible D gene (5 bases). V lost 3 bases and J 2 bases, leaving 8 bases between the germline ends. This CDR3 region has 14 residues. Germline lookup yields CDR1 LNHDA and CDR2 SQIVND (reference sequence). The CDR3, as DNA: TGTGCCAGTAGTATCAGGGACCCTGGAAACACCATATATTTT. Residues: CASSIRDPGNTIYF.

On this clone: One end of the junction is discordant with germline, which a read error may explain. This chain joins TRBV7-2 and TRBJ1-6; unclear D gene. The CDR3 has 14 residues. The V gene's germline CDR1 is SGHTA and CDR2 FQGNSA. CDR3 in amino acids: CVSSYSSYNSPLHF. The CDR3 nucleotides are TGTGTCAGCAGCTACAGCTCCTATAATTCACCACTCCACTTT. The complete variable domain, with remaining parts taken from reference TRBV7-2 and TRBJ1-6, reads GAGVSQSPSNKVTEKGKDVELRCDPISGHTALYWYRQSLGQGLEFLIYFQGNSAPDKSGLPSDRFSAERTGGSVSTLTIQRTQQEDSAVYLCVSSYSSYNSPLHFGNGTRLTVT.

This clone showed up many times. CDR3 sequence: CASSPGQGWYEQFF. The DNA for the CDR3 is TGCGCCAGCAGCCCCGGACAGGGATGGTATGAGCAGTTCTTC. This chain joins TRBV5-1 and TRBJ2-1, with 8 bases lining up with TRBD1. Trimming took 4 bases from V and 8 from J; bases not matched to a gene: 8. CDR3 length equals 14 residues. Germline CDR1 and CDR2: SGHRS and YFSETQ.

The V and J genes are TRBV20-1 and TRBJ2-7, with a weak D call TRBD2 (6 bases). The CDR3 has 12 residues. From germline, CDR1 is DFQATT and CDR2 SNEGSKA (reference sequence). The ends were cut back, 6 bases at V and 4 bases at J, with 13 bases in the middle. The CDR3 sequence is CSAGLSWYEQYF. The CDR3 coding sequence is TGCAGTGCCGGACTATCTTGGTACGAGCAGTACTTC.

This clone was recorded many times. V is TRBV29-1 and J is TRBJ2-5; weak D call: TRBD1 (5 bases). Germline lookup yields CDR1 SQVTM and CDR2 ANQGSEA. V lost 3 bases, J lost 3 bases, and 11 bases lay in between. CDR3 size: 13 residues. The CDR3 region is CSVDGSGKETQYF. DNA for the CDR3: TGCAGCGTTGACGGTTCAGGGAAAGAGACCCAGTACTTC. The whole variable domain, filled in from reference TRBV29-1 and TRBJ2-5, reads SAVISQKPSRDICQRGTSLTIQCQVDSQVTMMFWYRQQPGQSLTLIATANQGSEATYESGFVIDKFPISRPNLTFSTLTVSNMSPEDSSIYLCSVDGSGKETQYFGPGTRLLVL.

This clone was detected ten times or more. This chain joins TRBV14 and TRBJ2-1; the match to TRBD2 covers 7 bases. The CDR3 runs to 16 residues. Germline-derived CDR1 and CDR2 are SGHDN and FVKESK. V gave up 5 bases and J gave up 9 bases; unmatched junction bases: 16. The CDR3 DNA sequence: TGTGCCAGCAGCAGGACGGGGATTGGTCGGGAGGTTGAGCAGTTCTTC. It translates to CASSRTGIGREVEQFF.

This clone was counted many times. V usage is TRBV20-1 and J usage is TRBJ2-1; D might be TRBD2 (6 bases). V was pared by 3 bases and J by 0 bases, with 18 bases between. Germline V lookup: CDR1 DFQATT, CDR2 SNEGSKA (reference sequence). The CDR3 extends over 17 amino acids. The CDR3 coding sequence is TGCAGTGCTAGTGGAGGGGCTAGCCCTGGCTCCTACAATGAGCAGTTCTTC. It is translated as CSASGGASPGSYNEQFF.

The chain carries TRBV12-3 or TRBV12-4 and TRBJ2-3; D unresolved. The CDR3 is 12 residues long. V shed 2 bases and J shed 5 bases, with 5 bases lying between them. The CDR3 sequence: CASSLPKDTQYF. For the CDR3, the DNA is TGTGCCAGCAGTTTACCCAAAGATACGCAGTATTTT.

This clone was seen more than once but under ten times. CDR3 loop: CASSAATGGEQYF. CDR3 sequence (DNA): TGTGCCAGTAGTGCCGCGACAGGGGGCGAGCAGTACTTC. The chain recombines TRBV19 with TRBJ2-7; 9 nucleotides line up with TRBD1. V trimming: 5 bases; J trimming: 6 bases; junction bases outside the gene matches: 5. The CDR3 length is 13 residues. CDR1 and CDR2 (germline): LNHDA, SQIVND (reference sequence).

This clone was counted ten times or more. The V gene is TRBV3-1, the J gene TRBJ2-7; the D is unclear. This CDR3 contains 12 residues. CDR1 and CDR2 from the germline V gene are LGHDT and YNNKEL (reference sequence). V lost 5 bases to trimming and J lost 0 bases, with 5 bases between them. The CDR3 is CASSFGSYEQYF. The CDR3 DNA follows: TGTGCCAGCAGCTTCGGCTCCTACGAGCAGTACTTC.

This clone showed up many times. The chain uses TRBV4-1 and TRBJ1-2; 8 positions agree with TRBD1. This CDR3 contains 15 residues. Germline loops: CDR1 MGHRA, CDR2 YSYEKL. V dropped 4 bases and J dropped 8; count of bases not matched to a gene: 12. The CDR3 is CASSPSTGRGHGYTF. In DNA form, the CDR3 reads TGCGCCAGCAGCCCCTCCACGGGCAGGGGGCACGGCTACACCTTC.

There are many counts of this clone. The chain carries TRBV6-6 and TRBJ2-2, with unresolved D. The V end lost 1 base, the J end lost 4 bases, and 4 bases lay between the germline ends. The CDR3 sequence is 13 residues long. The germline gives CDR1 MNHNY, CDR2 SVGAGI (reference sequence). The CDR3 spells CASSYFSTGELFF. The CDR3, as DNA: TGTGCCAGCAGTTACTTCAGCACCGGGGAGCTGTTTTTT.

This clone was seen many times. The chain combines TRBV6-2 or TRBV6-3 with TRBJ2-3; D perhaps matches TRBD2 (5 bases). Germline V lookup: CDR1 MNHEY, CDR2 SVGEGT. The V end was cut by 5 bases, the J end by 2 bases, with 23 bases between. The CDR3 has 18 amino acids. CDR3 sequence reads: CASSTPMTLAVHTDTQYF. Written as DNA, the CDR3 is TGTGCCAGCAGTACCCCGATGACCCTAGCAGTTCACACAGATACGCAGTATTTT.

With respect to this clone: This may stem from a read error, because a much larger clone lies one nucleotide away. This CDR3 is also generated by other DNA sequences in the sample. The chain carries TRBV5-4 and TRBJ2-2; unclear D gene. CDR3 size: 13 residues. The germline CDR1 and CDR2 sequences are SGHNT and YYREEE (reference sequence). The CDR3 DNA reads TGTGCCAGCAGCTCCGACCCGGCCGGTGAGCTGTTTTTT. Translation gives CASSSDPAGELFF.

Turning to this clone: A single base separates this from a much larger clone, so it may be a read error. The V gene is TRBV28, the J gene TRBJ1-2, with no clear D. Germline V gene lookup returns CDR1 MDHEN and CDR2 SYDVKM. CDR3 length equals 14 residues. The V end was cut by 5 bases, the J end by 3 bases, with 13 bases between. The CDR3 sequence is CASSLMQKDYGYTF. In DNA form, the CDR3 reads TGTGCCAGCAGTCTAATGCAGAAAGACTATGGCTACACCTTC.

The CDR3 DNA reads TGCAGTGTAATACAGGTTTTAAGGACAGATACGCAGTATTTT. Amino acid sequence: CSVIQVLRTDTQYF. The chain is built from TRBV20-1 and TRBJ2-3, with D tentatively TRBD1 (5 bases). V lost 7 bases, J lost 3 bases, and 17 bases lay in between. Germline V CDR1 and CDR2: DFQATT, SNEGSKA (reference sequence). The CDR3 covers 14 residues.